Presented here are 23 T cell receptor beta chains from one specimen sequenced in a study of T cell repertoires in cytomegalovirus infection (dated by TCRdb to between 2018 and 2020). The listed sequencing device is Illumina HiSeq 1500. TCRdb trimmed public reads at Q25 via fastp, called clones via MiXCR and kept in-frame beta chains. A single entry per CDR3 protein holds the most common genes and DNA from its merged rows. This sample holds about 570,000 distinct CDR3 sequences; roughly 43% were observed only once. Jointly, the top ten make up 48% of the sample. This specimen's treatment or condition label, interpreted: in vitro stimulation with specific CMV peptide epitopes to enrich CMV-specific T cells. For these TCRs, the target antigens are not known. The sample consisted of cultured PBMCs, taken from culture after CMV antigen stimulation. These receptors originate from a human donor in good health (CMV status not recorded). Some clones in this sample may be carry-over from other donors' samples.

This clonotype was picked up a small number of times. This sequence joins TRBV7-8 and TRBJ1-1; tentative D call: TRBD1 (6 bases). Trimming left V 8 bases short and J 10 bases short, with 17 bases between. From germline, CDR1 is SGHVS and CDR2 FQNEAQ. The CDR3 runs to 12 residues. CDR3 amino acids: CASRWGLGAAFF. Written as DNA, the CDR3 is TGTGCCAGCCGTTGGGGGTTGGGGGCAGCTTTCTTT.

V is TRBV6-1 and J is TRBJ1-4; D remains unclear. The V and J ends lost 6 bases and 5 bases respectively, with 19 bases between them. The CDR3 is 16 amino acids. CDR1 and CDR2 (germline): MNHNS, SASEGT. The CDR3 nucleotides read TGTGCCAGCAGGGCAGCAACCCAAAAGCGAAATGAAAAACTGTTTTTT. This gives the protein CASRAATQKRNEKLFF.

The chain joins TRBV7-2 to TRBJ2-3; D gene unclear. The CDR3 loop spans 14 amino acids. Germline lookup yields CDR1 SGHTA and CDR2 FQGNSA. V lost 6 bases, J lost 2 bases, and 12 bases lay in between. The CDR3 spells CASRLLQTTDTQYF. In DNA form, the CDR3 reads TGTGCCAGCAGATTACTACAAACCACAGATACGCAGTATTTT.

The rearrangement links TRBV7-2 to TRBJ2-1; TRBD2 aligns across 8 bases. With V trimmed by 6 bases and J by 11 bases, 9 bases remained unmatched. The CDR3 sequence is 13 residues long. Per germline, CDR1 SGHTA and CDR2 FQGNSA. In nucleotides, the CDR3 is TGTGCCAGCAGTCCGGGACTAGATTTTAAGCAGTTCTTC. Amino acids: CASSPGLDFKQFF.

This clonotype turned up a few times. CDR3 DNA sequence: TGCAGTGCTAGGCCTGGGGCCGGGACTAGCGGGAACTTGGATACGCAGTATTTT. It specifies CSARPGAGTSGNLDTQYF. This rearrangement joins TRBV20-1 to TRBJ2-3; TRBD2 matches 13 bases. V lost 3 bases and J lost 6; bases outside the gene matches: 15. Germline lookup yields CDR1 DFQATT and CDR2 SNEGSKA (reference sequence). The CDR3 contains 18 residues.

The chain is built from TRBV11-2 and TRBJ1-1; D remains unclear. The germline gives CDR1 SGHAT, CDR2 FQNNGV. V shed 8 bases and J shed 6 bases, with 19 bases lying between them. CDR3 length: 14 residues. CDR3 coding DNA: TGTGCCAGCGTACCTGGGCGGGTGGTGGCTGAAGCTTTCTTT. Amino acid sequence: CASVPGRVVAEAFF.

This rearrangement joins TRBV7-2 to TRBJ2-3; tentative D call: TRBD2 (7 bases). Between the trimmed V and J ends, which lost 1 base and 6 bases, there was a span of 14 bases. The germline V gene encodes CDR1 SGHTA and CDR2 FQGNSA. This CDR3 has 15 residues. The CDR3 region is CASSLVGGAADTQYF. DNA for the CDR3: TGTGCCAGCAGCTTAGTAGGGGGGGCCGCCGATACGCAGTATTTT.

There are a few counts of this clonotype. This chain connects TRBV7-6 to TRBJ1-1; tentatively, D is TRBD1 (5 bases). Germline CDR1 is SGHVS and CDR2 is FNYEAQ. The CDR3 is 12 amino acids. The V end was cut by 11 bases, the J end by 2 bases, with 12 bases between. CDR3 sequence reads: CAVGGKNTEAFF. CDR3 in DNA: TGTGCCGTCGGGGGAAAAAACACTGAAGCTTTCTTT.

This clonotype has a handful of counts. The rearrangement links TRBV7-6 to TRBJ2-7; a possible D gene is TRBD1 (6 bases). Germline V lookup: CDR1 SGHVS, CDR2 FNYEAQ. Trimming removed 4 bases at V and 4 bases at J, with 11 bases between. CDR3 length equals 13 residues. The CDR3 loop is CASSSPTGYEQYF. The CDR3 nucleotides read TGTGCCAGCAGCTCGCCCACAGGGTACGAGCAGTACTTC.

A few counts support this clonotype. This chain links TRBV6-1 with TRBJ2-5; 7 bases match TRBD1. CDR3 length equals 14 residues. The germline V gene has CDR1 MNHNS and CDR2 SASEGT. V lost 8 bases to trimming and J lost 2 bases; unmatched junction nucleotides: 8. DNA for the CDR3: TGTGCCAGCCCACCCCCGGGACAGCAAGAGACCCAGTACTTC. Residues: CASPPPGQQETQYF.

This clonotype was picked up a small number of times. The V call is TRBV20-1, the J call TRBJ2-5; 11 bases are a match to TRBD2. CDR3 length: 15 amino acids. Trimming took 0 bases from V and 4 from J; bases not matched to a gene: 4. CDR1 is DFQATT, CDR2 SNEGSKA, per germline (reference sequence). For the CDR3, the DNA is TGCAGTGCTAGAGATGGCCTAGCGGGAGGAGAGACCCAGTACTTC. Amino acid sequence: CSARDGLAGGETQYF.

This clonotype was seen many times. The chain is built from TRBV7-8 and TRBJ1-3; TRBD1 matches 8 bases. Germline values: CDR1 SGHVS, CDR2 FQNEAQ. This CDR3 is built from 17 residues. The V segment lost 5 bases and the J segment 0 bases; nucleotides outside the gene matches: 9. CDR3 in DNA: TGTGCCAGCAGCCCAGACGGACAGGGCCTCTCTGGAAACACCATATATTTT. It encodes CASSPDGQGLSGNTIYF.

There are a few counts of this clonotype. This chain joins TRBV12-3 or TRBV12-4 and TRBJ2-3, with TRBD2 matching 8 bases. Trimming cost V 5 bases and J 3 bases; bases outside gene matches: 19. The CDR3 consists of 19 residues. Here the CDR3 DNA reads TGTGCCAGCAGTCTCCAACCGGGACTAGGGGGGGAAGGGACAGATACGCAGTATTTT. It yields the protein CASSLQPGLGGEGTDTQYF.

This chain joins TRBV6-6 and TRBJ2-1; 8 bases map to TRBD1. V shed 6 bases and J 0 bases; nucleotides not matched to a gene: 7. The CDR3 extends over 16 amino acids. The germline V gene has CDR1 MNHNY and CDR2 SVGAGI (reference sequence). CDR3 DNA sequence: TGTGCCAGCAGCCTGACAGGGGAAGCCTCCTACAATGAGCAGTTCTTC. Its protein product is CASSLTGEASYNEQFF.

This clonotype occurred a few times. The V call is TRBV6-5, the J call TRBJ1-2; 7 nucleotides line up with TRBD1. The V gene's germline CDR1 is MNHEY and CDR2 SVGAGI. After removal of 6 bases from V and 4 bases from J, the junction contained 17 bases not matched to a gene. CDR3 size: 17 residues. This CDR3 reads CASRSPSKGARVYGYTF. The CDR3 DNA sequence: TGTGCCAGCAGGTCGCCATCTAAGGGGGCCAGGGTCTATGGCTACACCTTC.

Only one count was recorded for this clonotype. The chain recombines TRBV25-1 with TRBJ2-7; no clear D. This CDR3 region has 12 residues. Trimming stripped 7 bases from V and 1 base from J, with 8 bases between. Germline lookup yields CDR1 MGHDK and CDR2 SYGVNS. CDR3 bases: TGTGCCAGCATGCTAGGGTCCTACGAGCAGTACTTC. Translating gives CASMLGSYEQYF.

The chain recombines TRBV27 with TRBJ2-1; 10 bases line up with TRBD2. V shed 6 bases and J 1 base; nucleotides not matched to a gene: 12. The length of the CDR3 is 18 residues. The germline gives CDR1 MNHEY, CDR2 SMNVEV (reference sequence). CDR3 nucleotides: TGTGCCAGCAGAGGACGGAGCGGGGGGGCCGAATCCTACAATGAGCAGTTCTTC. Residues: CASRGRSGGAESYNEQFF.

The chain recombines TRBV14 with TRBJ2-7; tentatively, D is TRBD2 (6 bases). There are 13 residues in the CDR3. Germline CDR1 is SGHDN and CDR2 is FVKESK. V was shortened by 4 bases and J by 7 bases, with 14 bases between the two germline ends. The CDR3 protein is CASSRYGTLEQYF. The DNA for the CDR3 is TGTGCCAGCAGCCGATACGGGACTTTGGAGCAGTACTTC.

The chain is built from TRBV30 and TRBJ1-1, with D perhaps TRBD1 (6 bases). The V end was cut by 3 bases, the J end by 0 bases, with 17 bases between. CDR1 is GTSNPN and CDR2 is SVGIG in the germline V gene (reference sequence). The CDR3 contains 16 residues. The CDR3 spells CAWSPPPTGLNTEAFF. The CDR3 nucleotides are TGTGCCTGGAGCCCTCCCCCCACAGGGCTGAACACTGAAGCTTTCTTT.

The chain combines TRBV19 with TRBJ2-3; D remains ambiguous. The CDR3 extends over 16 amino acids. From germline, CDR1 is LNHDA and CDR2 SQIVND (reference sequence). The V gene lost 5 bases and the J gene lost 2 bases, with 17 bases spanning the gap. The CDR3 region is CASSSESLFNTDTQYF. The DNA for the CDR3 is TGTGCCAGTAGTTCCGAATCACTCTTCAACACAGATACGCAGTATTTT.

This clonotype has only a few counts. The DNA for the CDR3 is TGTGCCAGCAGTGGCTACGGTCTCGGGACTAGCGCCACAGATACGCAGTATTTT. It encodes CASSGYGLGTSATDTQYF. The rearrangement joins TRBV28 to TRBJ2-3, with TRBD2 identical over 10 bases. The CDR3 sequence is 18 residues long. J was trimmed by 2 bases and V by 5 bases; bases with no gene match: 13. The germline V gene has CDR1 MDHEN and CDR2 SYDVKM. The entire variable domain, with the rest obtained from reference TRBV28 and TRBJ2-3, is as follows: DVKVTQSSRYLVKRTGEKVFLECVQDMDHENMFWYRQDPGLGLRLIYFSYDVKMKEKGDIPEGYSVSREKKERFSLILESASTNQTSMYLCASSGYGLGTSATDTQYFGPGTRLTVL.

In this sample, this clonotype turned up a few times. The chain couples TRBV20-1 to TRBJ2-4; maybe TRBD1 (5 bases). The length of the CDR3 is 13 residues. Germline V gene lookup returns CDR1 DFQATT and CDR2 SNEGSKA (reference sequence). V was trimmed by 4 bases and J by 7 bases, leaving 14 bases between them. The CDR3: CSATLPGRNIQYF. For the CDR3, the DNA is TGCAGTGCTACCCTTCCAGGGCGGAACATTCAGTACTTC.

This clonotype was counted a few times. The gene calls are TRBV4-1 and TRBJ1-3; the D gene is possibly TRBD1 (5 bases). Germline loops: CDR1 MGHRA, CDR2 YSYEKL. The CDR3 has 16 residues. Trimming removed 2 bases at V and 6 bases at J, with 17 bases between. The CDR3 loop is CASSQRYGTDENTIYF. The DNA of the CDR3 is TGCGCCAGCAGCCAACGATATGGGACTGATGAAAACACCATATATTTT.